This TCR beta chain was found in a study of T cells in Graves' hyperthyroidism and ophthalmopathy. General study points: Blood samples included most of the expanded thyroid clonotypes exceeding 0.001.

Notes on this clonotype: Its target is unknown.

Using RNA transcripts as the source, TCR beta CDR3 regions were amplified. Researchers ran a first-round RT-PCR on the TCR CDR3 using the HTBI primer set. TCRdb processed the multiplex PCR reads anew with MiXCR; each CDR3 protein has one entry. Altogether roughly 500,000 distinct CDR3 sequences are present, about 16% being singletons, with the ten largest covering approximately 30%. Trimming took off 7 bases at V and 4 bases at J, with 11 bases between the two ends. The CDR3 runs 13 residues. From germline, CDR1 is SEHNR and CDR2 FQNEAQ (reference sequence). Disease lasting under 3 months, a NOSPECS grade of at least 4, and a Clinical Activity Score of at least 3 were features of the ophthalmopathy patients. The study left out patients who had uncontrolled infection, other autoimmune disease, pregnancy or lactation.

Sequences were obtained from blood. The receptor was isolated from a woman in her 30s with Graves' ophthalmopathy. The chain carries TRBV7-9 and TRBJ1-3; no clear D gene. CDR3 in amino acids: CASIGSIGNTIYF. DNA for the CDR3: TGTGCCAGCATTGGATCTATCGGAAACACCATATATTTT.